Listed below are T cell receptor beta chains from one sample, sequenced in a study of Graves' ophthalmopathy and Graves' hyperthyroidism. Each CDR3 protein gets one entry after TCRdb re-called the multiplex PCR reads with MiXCR. The sample contains roughly 400,000 distinct CDR3 sequences, about a sixth of which appear only once. Material: peripheral blood. These receptors all stem from an adult woman with stable Graves' hyperthyroidism. The CDR3 runs from the conserved cysteine through the conserved F or W. D genes are given only for firm matches. Not every row has a clone size; where given, it reads once, few, many or a size class.

abundance,j_gene,v_gene,d_gene,CDR3aa,CDR3nt
NA,TRBJ1-1,TRBV19,NA,CASSTSTGALNTEAFF,TGTGCCAGTAGTACGTCGACAGGAGCCTTGAACACTGAAGCTTTCTTT
few,TRBJ1-1,TRBV19,NA,CASKLDRDTEAFF,TGTGCCAGTAAACTGGACCGGGACACTGAAGCTTTCTTT
NA,TRBJ2-1,TRBV7-2,TRBD2,CASRGSREGDNEQFF,TGTGCCAGCAGAGGGTCGCGGGAGGGAGACAATGAGCAGTTCTTC
many,TRBJ1-1,TRBV18,TRBD1,CASSPRQGAGTEAFF,TGTGCCAGCTCACCCAGACAGGGGGCAGGGACTGAAGCTTTCTTT
NA,TRBJ2-7,TRBV6-1,TRBD1,CASSPPVGQGASYEQYF,TGTGCCAGCAGTCCTCCTGTGGGACAGGGGGCCTCCTACGAGCAGTACTTC
many,TRBJ2-7,TRBV7-2,TRBD2,CASSYAGAPSEQYF,TGTGCCAGCAGCTACGCGGGAGCACCCAGTGAGCAGTACTTC
few,TRBJ2-1,TRBV7-2,TRBD2,CASSSRGAGGSYNEQFF,TGTGCCAGCAGCTCGAGGGGAGCGGGAGGTTCTTACAATGAGCAGTTCTTC
many,TRBJ2-5,TRBV28,TRBD2,CASSILAGPAAQYF,TGTGCCAGCAGTATCCTAGCGGGACCGGCGGCCCAGTACTTC
many,TRBJ1-1,TRBV11-2,NA,CAFSTGNTEAFF,TGTGCCTTTTCGACGGGGAACACTGAAGCTTTCTTT
NA,TRBJ1-4,TRBV5-1,TRBD1,CASSLQTGTNEKLFF,TGCGCCAGCAGCTTACAGACAGGGACTAATGAAAAACTGTTTTTT
many,TRBJ1-2,TRBV12-3/TRBV12-4,NA,CASSPTVLDGYTF,TGTGCCAGCAGTCCGACAGTCCTGGATGGCTACACCTTC
many,TRBJ1-1,TRBV7-9,NA,CASSLTEMNTEAFF,TGTGCCAGCAGCTTAACGGAGATGAACACTGAAGCTTTCTTT
many,TRBJ1-5,TRBV28,NA,CASSFRQPQHF,TGTGCCAGCAGTTTCCGGCAGCCCCAGCATTTT
many,TRBJ2-7,TRBV5-1,NA,CASSLGREQYF,TGTGCCAGCAGCTTAGGGAGGGAGCAGTACTTC